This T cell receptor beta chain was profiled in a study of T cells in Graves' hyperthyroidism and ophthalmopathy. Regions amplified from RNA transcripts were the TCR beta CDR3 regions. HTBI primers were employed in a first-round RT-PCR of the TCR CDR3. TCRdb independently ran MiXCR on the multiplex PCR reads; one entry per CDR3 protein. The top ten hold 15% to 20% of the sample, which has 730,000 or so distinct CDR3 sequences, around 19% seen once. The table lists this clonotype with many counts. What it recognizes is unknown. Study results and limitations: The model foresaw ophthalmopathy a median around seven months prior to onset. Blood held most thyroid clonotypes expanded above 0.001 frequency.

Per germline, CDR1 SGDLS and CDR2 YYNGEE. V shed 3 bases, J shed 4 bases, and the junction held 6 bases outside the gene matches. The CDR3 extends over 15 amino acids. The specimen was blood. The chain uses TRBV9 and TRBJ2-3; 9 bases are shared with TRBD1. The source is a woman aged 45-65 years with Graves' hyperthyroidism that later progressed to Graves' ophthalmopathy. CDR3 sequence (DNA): TGTGCCAGCAGCGCTAGGACAGGGGACGCAGATACGCAGTATTTT. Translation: CASSARTGDADTQYF.